A selection of T cell receptor beta chains follows, all from one sample in a study of cytomegalovirus exposure and HLA in healthy donors. Generated by immunoSEQ multiplex PCR, the TCRdb table keeps only in-frame clones and is missing some. Of 80,000 or so clones listed, 62% were seen once; the top ten hold about 4.7%. Sequences were obtained from PBMCs. Receptors were obtained from a male donor in good health and CMV-seropositive. Both conserved end residues are part of each CDR3. D genes are given only for firm matches. Part of the rows lack a size; the others show once, few, many or a class for expanded clones.

TRBV30	TRBD2	-	TRBJ2-3	CAWALAGGFGTQYF	TGTGCCTGGGCTCTAGCGGGGGGGTTCGGTACGCAGTATTTT
TRBV5-1	-	-	TRBJ2-6	CASSLVGGAGANVLTF	TGCGCCAGCAGCTTGGTGGGCGGGGCTGGGGCCAACGTCCTGACTTTC
TRBV7-2	-	once	TRBJ1-2	CASSLDSQNYGYTF	TGTGCCAGCAGCTTAGACAGCCAGAACTATGGCTACACCTTC
TRBV2	TRBD2	-	TRBJ2-1	CASSEGVLAGSYNEQFF	TGTGCCAGCAGTGAAGGTGTACTAGCGGGCTCCTACAATGAGCAGTTCTTC
TRBV27	-	-	TRBJ2-7	CASSLARADYEQYF	TGTGCCAGCAGTTTAGCCAGGGCGGACTACGAGCAGTACTTC
TRBV6-1	-	few	TRBJ1-1	CASSEVTGTEAFF	TGTGCCAGCAGTGAAGTCACTGGGACAGAAGCTTTCTTT
TRBV30	-	-	TRBJ2-1	CAWSNPSSPFF	TGTGCCTGGAGTAACCCTAGCTCCCCGTTCTTC
TRBV7-8	-	few	TRBJ1-3	CASSLVIAKLGTNTIYF	TGTGCCAGCAGCTTAGTGATTGCAAAACTAGGAACGAACACCATATATTTT
TRBV4-2	TRBD2	-	TRBJ2-7	CASSQDPGRRGSYEQYF	TGTGCCAGCAGCCAAGATCCGGGTAGGCGGGGGAGCTACGAGCAGTACTTC
TRBV5-6	-	-	TRBJ1-2	CASSPLQQGLAGYTF	TGTGCCAGCAGCCCCTTACAACAGGGTCTTGCTGGCTACACCTTC
TRBV10-2	TRBD2	-	TRBJ2-2	CASRLSGGRNTGELFF	TGCGCCAGCAGACTTAGCGGGGGGCGGAACACCGGGGAGCTGTTTTTT
TRBV6-1	-	-	TRBJ1-2	CASSGIELSNYGYTF	TGTGCCAGCAGTGGAATCGAGCTCTCTAACTATGGCTACACCTTC
TRBV7-6	TRBD2	-	TRBJ2-1	CASSSGTSGSFGQFF	TGTGCCAGCAGCTCTGGGACTAGCGGCTCTTTCGGGCAGTTCTTC
TRBV4-1	-	-	TRBJ1-5	CASSQEEESRPQHF	TGCGCCAGCAGCCAAGAAGAGGAGAGTCGGCCCCAGCATTTT
TRBV9	-	-	TRBJ2-7	CASSVGSDRSYEQYF	TGTGCCAGCAGCGTAGGGAGCGACCGCTCCTACGAGCAGTACTTC
TRBV19	TRBD2	few	TRBJ2-2	CASRTSRGNTGELFF	TGTGCCTCCAGGACTAGCCGGGGGAACACCGGGGAGCTGTTTTTT
TRBV7-2	-	-	TRBJ2-1	CASSPGGWGGEQFF	TGTGCCAGCAGCCCGGGGGGCTGGGGTGGTGAGCAGTTCTTC
TRBV28	-	-	TRBJ1-4	CAATGRGFNEKLFF	TGTGCCGCCACAGGGAGGGGGTTTAATGAAAAACTGTTTTTT
TRBV5-4	TRBD1	-	TRBJ2-5	CASSDRTGSETQYF	TGTGCCAGCAGCGACCGGACAGGTTCAGAGACCCAGTACTTC
TRBV5-1	TRBD1	-	TRBJ1-3	CASSFGQGMGNTIYF	TGCGCCAGCAGCTTCGGACAGGGGATGGGAAACACCATATATTTT
TRBV20-1	-	once	TRBJ1-1	CSAGHRKAFF	TGCAGTGCTGGACATAGGAAAGCTTTCTTT
TRBV30	-	-	TRBJ2-7	CAWSPPGLSFSYEQYF	TGTGCCTGGAGCCCCCCAGGCCTCAGTTTCTCCTACGAGCAGTACTTC
TRBV10-3	TRBD1	-	TRBJ1-1	CASLGRGLRINTEAFF	TGTGCCTCCCTTGGTAGGGGGCTCAGGATAAACACTGAAGCTTTCTTT
TRBV6-5	-	-	TRBJ2-5	CASGHSLGRETQYF	TGTGCCAGCGGCCACTCGCTGGGGCGAGAGACCCAGTACTTC
TRBV6-4	-	once	TRBJ1-1	CASSEGTTAFF	TGTGCCAGCAGTGAGGGCACGACGGCTTTCTTT
TRBV28	-	-	TRBJ1-3	CASRRPAALGNTIYF	TGTGCCAGCAGACGCCCCGCAGCGTTAGGAAACACCATATATTTT
TRBV18	-	few	TRBJ2-7	CASSPEVGSYEQYF	TGTGCCAGCTCCCCGGAGGTAGGGTCCTACGAGCAGTACTTC
TRBV9	TRBD2	few	TRBJ2-2	CASSSLGLAGDTGELFF	TGTGCCAGCAGCTCCCTGGGGCTAGCGGGAGATACCGGGGAGCTGTTTTTT
TRBV18	-	-	TRBJ2-7	CASSPGRFTYEQYF	TGTGCCAGCTCACCGGGGAGGTTTACCTACGAGCAGTACTTC
TRBV30	TRBD1	-	TRBJ1-6	CAWSETGTYNSPLHF	TGTGCCTGGAGTGAGACAGGGACCTATAATTCACCCCTCCACTTT
TRBV6-5	-	-	TRBJ1-1	CAAMPPWPNTEAFF	TGTGCCGCCATGCCCCCGTGGCCGAACACTGAAGCTTTCTTT
TRBV6-5	TRBD1	-	TRBJ1-2	CASRETGGAHGYTF	TGTGCCAGCAGGGAAACAGGGGGCGCCCATGGCTACACCTTC
TRBV15	TRBD1	-	TRBJ1-1	CATALRDREAGAFF	TGTGCCACCGCACTCCGGGACAGGGAGGCTGGAGCTTTCTTT
TRBV7-9	-	-	TRBJ1-2	CASSLERAVTVNYGYTF	TGTGCCAGCAGCTTAGAGAGAGCCGTGACAGTTAACTATGGCTACACCTTC
TRBV7-9	-	-	TRBJ2-5	CASRTQGEKTQYF	TGTGCCAGCAGGACGCAGGGTGAAAAGACCCAGTACTTC
TRBV4-2	-	few	TRBJ1-2	CASSQDGGNGYTF	TGTGCCAGCAGCCAAGACGGAGGCAATGGCTACACCTTC
TRBV27	-	-	TRBJ1-5	CASSFGNQPQHF	TGTGCCAGCAGTTTCGGCAATCAGCCCCAGCATTTT
TRBV19	-	-	TRBJ1-5	CASSSARVEQPQHF	TGTGCCAGTAGTTCGGCCCGGGTAGAACAGCCCCAGCATTTT
TRBV5-6	TRBD2	few	TRBJ2-7	CASSLTSEDEQYF	TGTGCCAGCAGCTTGACTAGCGAGGACGAGCAGTACTTC
TRBV29-1	-	few	TRBJ1-1	CSVEDRVLF	TGCAGCGTTGAAGATCGAGTTCTCTTT
TRBV28	-	once	TRBJ1-4	CASSKPGTNEKLFF	TGTGCCAGCAGTAAGCCGGGGACTAATGAAAAACTGTTTTTT
TRBV19	-	-	TRBJ1-5	CASSISTTDSNQPQHF	TGTGCCAGTAGTATTTCGACGACAGATAGCAATCAGCCCCAGCATTTT